Shown below are 12 T cell receptor beta chains from a single sample sequenced in a study of shared clonotypes between healthy human individuals. Assay used: immunoSEQ multiplex PCR; TCRdb lists only in-frame clones, some missing. The table lists some 2.1 million clones, just under 95% of them singletons. CD45RO-negative cells were positively selected for CCR7, leaving out terminally differentiated effector memory CD45RA+ cells. Sequencing was carried out using naive CD8+ T cells sorted from blood. The receptors come from a man younger than 30 in good health.

This clone has just a few counts. The rearrangement uses TRBV27 and TRBJ2-3; no clear D. Germline CDR1 and CDR2: MNHEY and SMNVEV (reference sequence). The CDR3 is made up of 15 amino acids. The germline V and J ends were trimmed by 2 bases and 1 base, with 10 bases remaining between them. CDR3 residues: CASSLTAMGTDTQYF. CDR3 nucleotides: TGTGCCAGCAGTTTAACGGCGATGGGCACAGATACGCAGTATTTT.

The genes are TRBV19 and TRBJ1-1, with TRBD1 identical over 8 bases. The CDR3 is made up of 15 amino acids. Unmatched junction bases numbered 2, after V lost 1 base and J lost 1 base. The germline V gene has CDR1 LNHDA and CDR2 SQIVND (reference sequence). In nucleotides, the CDR3 is TGTGCCAGTAGTATAGTAGGGACAGGGAACACTGAAGCTTTCTTT. This encodes CASSIVGTGNTEAFF.

This chain uses TRBV30 with TRBJ2-1, with unresolved D. Looked up from germline, CDR1 is GTSNPN and CDR2 is SVGIG (reference sequence). The CDR3 spans 12 residues. Trimming removed 4 bases at V and 5 bases at J, with 9 bases between. The CDR3 sequence: CAWTGNHNEQFF. The CDR3 DNA follows: TGTGCCTGGACCGGTAACCACAATGAGCAGTTCTTC.

On this clone itself: Other nucleotide sequences in the sample specify the same CDR3. This chain connects TRBV19 to TRBJ2-7; D tentatively fits TRBD1 or TRBD2 (5 bases each). Looked up from germline, CDR1 is LNHDA and CDR2 is SQIVND (reference sequence). The CDR3 is made up of 14 amino acids. The V end lost 6 bases, the J end lost 0 bases, and 12 bases lay between the germline ends. CDR3 region: CASSPGTGSYEQYF. CDR3 bases: TGTGCCAGTAGCCCCGGGACCGGCTCCTACGAGCAGTACTTC.

The rearrangement joins TRBV27 to TRBJ2-2; the D gene is possibly TRBD2 (6 bases). The CDR3 length is 17 residues. The germline V gene encodes CDR1 MNHEY and CDR2 SMNVEV (reference sequence). Trimming left V 8 bases short and J 0 bases short, with 19 bases between. The CDR3 sequence is CASEPSEGTSNTGELFF. CDR3 coding DNA: TGTGCCAGCGAGCCATCGGAGGGGACTTCGAACACCGGGGAGCTGTTTTTT.

A single count supports this clone. V gene TRBV4-1 combines with J gene TRBJ1-5; maybe TRBD1 (5 bases). Looked up from germline, CDR1 is MGHRA and CDR2 is YSYEKL. V was shortened by 1 base and J by 2 bases, with 9 bases between the two germline ends. The CDR3 has 15 amino acids. The CDR3 DNA reads TGCGCCAGCAGCCAAGGGGTAGGGGGCAATCAGCCCCAGCATTTT. As protein: CASSQGVGGNQPQHF.

This clone has only one observation. This rearrangement joins TRBV29-1 to TRBJ2-7, with 10 bases aligning to TRBD1. This CDR3 spans 15 amino acids. Germline V gives CDR1 SQVTM, CDR2 ANQGSEA. J was trimmed by 0 bases and V by 6 bases; bases with no gene match: 8. CDR3 sequence (DNA): TGCAGCGTGGCGGGGGACAGGGGAAGCTCCTACGAGCAGTACTTC. Translated, it gives CSVAGDRGSSYEQYF.

The rearrangement joins TRBV11-2 to TRBJ2-5; the D is unclear. Germline CDR1 is SGHAT and CDR2 is FQNNGV. Trimming left V 5 bases short and J 5 bases short, with 9 bases between. The CDR3 loop spans 12 amino acids. CDR3 in amino acids: CASSPVEETQYF. The CDR3 DNA follows: TGTGCCAGCAGCCCCGTTGAGGAGACCCAGTACTTC. The variable domain in full, with the rest retrieved from reference TRBV11-2 and TRBJ2-5, is EAGVAQSPRYKIIEKRQSVAFWCNPISGHATLYWYQQILGQGPKLLIQFQNNGVVDDSQLPKDRFSAERLKGVDSTLKIQPAKLEDSAVYLCASSPVEETQYFGPGTRLLVL.

This chain uses TRBV28 with TRBJ1-2; a weak D match, TRBD1 (6 bases). CDR3 length: 14 residues. Germline-derived CDR1 and CDR2 are MDHEN and SYDVKM. Trimming took 5 bases from V and 2 from J, leaving 12 bases between them. The CDR3 reads CASSKTGGNYGYTF. In DNA, the CDR3 is TGTGCCAGCAGTAAGACAGGAGGCAACTATGGCTACACCTTC.

With respect to this clone: Other DNA sequences in this sample translate to the same CDR3. The chain is built from TRBV28 and TRBJ2-7; 7 bases are a match to TRBD2. Germline values: CDR1 MDHEN, CDR2 SYDVKM. J gave up 6 bases and V 3 bases, and 5 bases lay outside the gene matches. The CDR3 runs 13 residues. The CDR3 here is CASSFRGVGEQYF. In DNA form, the CDR3 reads TGTGCCAGCAGTTTTCGGGGGGTGGGCGAGCAGTACTTC.

This clone has only one observation. The J gene is TRBJ2-7, the V gene TRBV6-5, with D hard to call. This CDR3 has 15 amino acids. Germline CDR1 and CDR2: MNHEY and SVGAGI. The V end was cut by 2 bases, the J end by 0 bases, with 11 bases between. The CDR3 DNA reads as TGTGCCAGCAGTTACGTCCAGGCGAGCTCCTACGAGCAGTACTTC. Its protein product is CASSYVQASSYEQYF.

This chain joins TRBV4-1 and TRBJ2-7; 7 bases fit TRBD1. The CDR3 is 14 residues long. The V gene end was trimmed by 4 bases and the J gene end by 1 base; junction bases not matched to a gene: 4. Germline V gene lookup returns CDR1 MGHRA and CDR2 YSYEKL. CDR3 protein: CASSPGQVSYEQYF. The CDR3, as DNA: TGCGCCAGCAGCCCCGGACAGGTTTCCTACGAGCAGTACTTC.